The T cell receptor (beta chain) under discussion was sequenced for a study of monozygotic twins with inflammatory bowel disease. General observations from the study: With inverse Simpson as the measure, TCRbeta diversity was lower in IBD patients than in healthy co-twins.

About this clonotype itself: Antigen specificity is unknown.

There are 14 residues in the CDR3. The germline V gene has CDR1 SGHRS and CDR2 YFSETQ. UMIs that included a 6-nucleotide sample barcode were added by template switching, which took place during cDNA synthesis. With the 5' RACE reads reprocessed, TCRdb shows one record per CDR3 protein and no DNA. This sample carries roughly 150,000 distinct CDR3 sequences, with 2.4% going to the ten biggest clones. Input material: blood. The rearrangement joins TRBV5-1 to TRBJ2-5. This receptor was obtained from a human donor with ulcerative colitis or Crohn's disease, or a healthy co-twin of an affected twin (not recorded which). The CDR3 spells CASSLWTTQETQYF. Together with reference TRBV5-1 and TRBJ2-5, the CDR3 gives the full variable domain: KAGVTQTPRYLIKTRGQQVTLSCSPISGHRSVSWYQQTPGQGLQFLFEYFSETQRNKGNFPGRFSGRQFSNSRSEMNVSTLELGDSALYLCASSLWTTQETQYFGPGTRLLVL.